The TCR beta chain under discussion was sequenced for a study of blood T cell repertoires in COVID-19. Across the whole study: There were acute and convalescent COVID-19 samples, and they came from the United States, Italy and Spain. Nucleic acid was either cDNA or gDNA, and it came from T cells, B-cell-depleted T cells, or PBMCs.

The germline V and J ends were trimmed by 7 bases and 7 bases, with 21 bases remaining between them. CDR3 length: 15 residues. Germline assignment: CDR1 SGHVS and CDR2 FNYEAQ. In the original processing: Estimation of nucleated cell counts relied on the amplification of reference gene primers. Sequencing was performed with immunoSEQ multiplex PCR; in TCRdb, only in-frame clones are kept and a portion is missing. For V, J and clone size, that table is used; D and trimming come from the DNA. The sample consists of approximately 70,000 clones, 82% of them appearing once. Source material: peripheral blood. J is TRBJ2-3 and V is TRBV7-6, with D tentatively TRBD2 (5 bases). The origin of this receptor is a human donor in a cohort sampled during active COVID-19. As DNA, the CDR3 is TGTGCCAGCACCTCCGGGGTCCTGGGGTCAAATACGCAGTATTTT. As protein: CASTSGVLGSNTQYF.